These 30 T cell receptor beta chains originate from one sample sequenced in a study of T cell responses to AZD1222 COVID-19 vaccine. The table came from immunoSEQ multiplex PCR; TCRdb's copy has only in-frame clones and leaves some out. The table lists approximately 140,000 clones, 94% of them singletons. This sample comprised peripheral blood, obtained on day 0 of AZD1222 vaccination. The receptors were sampled from an adult in good health.

The CDR3: CASSPTTSGANYGYTF. The CDR3 DNA reads TGTGCCAGCAGTCCAACCACGAGCGGAGCTAACTATGGCTACACCTTC. The chain recombines TRBV3-1 (or the pseudogene TRBV3-2) with TRBJ1-2; D gene ambiguous. Germline loops: CDR1 LGHDT, CDR2 YNNKEL (reference sequence). Trimming stripped 6 bases from V and 0 bases from J, with 17 bases between. The CDR3 contains 16 residues.

This chain uses TRBV5-8 with TRBJ1-6; D gene unclear. The V gene lost 4 bases and the J gene lost 14 bases, with 16 bases spanning the gap. Germline values: CDR1 SGHTS, CDR2 YDEGEE. This CDR3 comprises 13 residues. The CDR3 spells CASSGRTRGTLHF. The CDR3 DNA sequence: TGTGCCAGCAGCGGACGAACGCGAGGGACCCTCCACTTT.

This clone was seen more than once but under ten times. The rearrangement joins TRBV6-2 or TRBV6-3 to TRBJ1-1; 8 nucleotides align to TRBD1. There are 14 residues in the CDR3. Trimming cost V 4 bases and J 3 bases; bases outside gene matches: 4. CDR1 MNHEY and CDR2 SVGEGT come from the germline V gene. The CDR3 bases are TGTGCCAGCAGTTCCCAGGGGGCGGACACTGAAGCTTTCTTT. It specifies CASSSQGADTEAFF.

This chain uses TRBV5-4 with TRBJ2-5; tentative D call: TRBD1 (5 bases). The CDR3 runs to 14 residues. The V end lost 4 bases, the J end lost 0 bases, and 10 bases lay between the germline ends. Germline values: CDR1 SGHNT, CDR2 YYREEE (reference sequence). The CDR3 sequence: CASSLRQNQETQYF. For the CDR3, the DNA is TGTGCCAGCAGCCTTAGACAGAACCAAGAGACCCAGTACTTC.

The chain combines TRBV2 with TRBJ1-5; no definite D call. Looked up from germline, CDR1 is SNHLY and CDR2 is FYNNEI. Trimming took 3 bases from V and 4 from J, leaving 7 bases between them. The CDR3 has 13 amino acids. CDR3 sequence: CASSDLGNQPQHF. As DNA, the CDR3 is TGTGCCAGCAGTGATTTGGGTAATCAGCCCCAGCATTTT.

The chain couples TRBV3-1 (or the pseudogene TRBV3-2) to TRBJ2-1, with a tentative D call TRBD1 (6 bases). Germline V CDR1 and CDR2: LGHDT, YNNKEL (reference sequence). With 5 bases removed from V and 5 bases from J, the gap between germline ends came to 10 bases. The CDR3 spans 13 residues. The CDR3 protein is CASSTDRNNEQFF. The CDR3 DNA is TGTGCCAGCAGCACGGACAGAAACAATGAGCAGTTCTTC.

This clone showed up just once. The chain's CDR3 is CASIRTGLYTEAFF. DNA of the CDR3: TGTGCCAGTATTAGGACAGGGCTTTACACTGAAGCTTTCTTT. V gene TRBV19 combines with J gene TRBJ1-1; 8 nucleotides match TRBD1. The CDR3 loop spans 14 amino acids. Per germline, CDR1 LNHDA and CDR2 SQIVND (reference sequence). V was pared by 7 bases and J by 3 bases, with 7 bases of the junction left unmatched. Looking up the rest from reference TRBV19 and TRBJ1-1 gives the full variable domain: DGGITQSPKYLFRKEGQNVTLSCEQNLNHDAMYWYRQDPGQGLRLIYYSQIVNDFQKGDIAEGYSVSREKKESFPLTVTSAQKNPTAFYLCASIRTGLYTEAFFGQGTRLTVV.

This chain uses TRBV19 with TRBJ2-1; the D is unclear. CDR3 length: 14 residues. V was clipped by 3 bases and J by 10 bases, with 16 bases between them. Germline values: CDR1 LNHDA, CDR2 SQIVND (reference sequence). In DNA, the CDR3 is TGTGCCAGTAGTATTCCGGCCGGCGTTCGGGAGCAGTTCTTC. It specifies CASSIPAGVREQFF.

This sequence joins TRBV21-1 and TRBJ1-5. TRBV21-1 is tagged as a pseudogene. The CDR3 is 16 residues long. The CDR3 here is CASSIVTVFSCLPQHF. CDR3 in DNA: TGTGCCAGCAGTATCGTTACGGTGTTCAGCTGCTTGCCCCAGCATTTT.

The chain combines TRBV29-1 with TRBJ2-4; a possible D gene is TRBD2 (7 bases). Germline V gene lookup returns CDR1 SQVTM and CDR2 ANQGSEA. This CDR3 is built from 15 residues. V lost 4 bases and J lost 1, with 14 bases in between. The chain's CDR3 is CSVGWGGTAKNIQYF. DNA for the CDR3: TGCAGCGTTGGATGGGGGGGCACGGCCAAAAACATTCAGTACTTC.

The chain recombines TRBV5-1 with TRBJ1-6; 10 nucleotides line up with TRBD1. CDR3 size: 15 residues. CDR1 and CDR2 from the germline V gene are SGHRS and YFSETQ. V gave up 4 bases and J gave up 10 bases; unmatched junction bases: 8. CDR3 nucleotide sequence: TGCGCCAGCAGCCTTGGGACAGGGGAGGGGTCACCCCTCCACTTT. Translating gives CASSLGTGEGSPLHF.

Written as DNA, the CDR3 is TGTGCCAGCAGCCCCCCGGGAAGGCGGGGGGGGACAGATACGCAGTATTTT. Encoded protein: CASSPPGRRGGTDTQYF. The chain combines TRBV13 with TRBJ2-3, with 9 bases lining up with TRBD2. The germline V gene encodes CDR1 PRHDT and CDR2 FYEKMQ (reference sequence). V was pared by 5 bases and J by 3 bases, with 12 bases of the junction left unmatched. This CDR3 has 17 residues.

The CDR3 DNA follows: TGCGCCAGCAGCGTACCACTAGCGGGCTACAATGAGCAGTTCTTC. It codes for CASSVPLAGYNEQFF. The chain employs TRBV5-1 and TRBJ2-1, with TRBD2 identical over 9 bases. Unmatched junction bases numbered 5, after V lost 4 bases and J lost 3 bases. Germline CDR1 reads SGHRS; CDR2 reads YFSETQ. CDR3 length: 15 amino acids.

The chain recombines TRBV2 with TRBJ1-5, with a weak D call TRBD1 (6 bases). CDR1 is SNHLY and CDR2 is FYNNEI in the germline V gene. Between the trimmed V and J ends, which lost 8 bases and 3 bases, there was a span of 11 bases. This CDR3 is 13 amino acids long. The DNA for the CDR3 is TGTGCCAGCGACACAGGGAACAATCAGCCCCAGCATTTT. Translated, it gives CASDTGNNQPQHF.

CDR3 coding DNA: TGTGCCAGCAGCTACACAGCGGGAGGGTACCAAGAGACCCAGTACTTC. Translating it yields CASSYTAGGYQETQYF. This rearrangement joins TRBV14 to TRBJ2-5; 10 bases agree with TRBD2. CDR3 length equals 16 residues. The V gene end was trimmed by 5 bases and the J gene end by 0 bases; junction bases not matched to a gene: 6. Germline-derived CDR1 and CDR2 are SGHDN and FVKESK.

This clone occurred once. This chain links TRBV12-3 or TRBV12-4 with TRBJ1-5, with D possibly being TRBD1 (6 bases). CDR3 length: 13 residues. V shed 8 bases and J shed 9 bases, with 17 bases lying between them. The CDR3 loop reads CASGSGVHVPQHF. CDR3 coding DNA: TGTGCCAGCGGGTCAGGGGTTCACGTGCCCCAGCATTTT.

The chain employs TRBV6-5 and TRBJ1-5; no firm D call. Per the germline V gene, CDR1 is MNHEY and CDR2 is SVGAGI. This CDR3 is 13 amino acids long. Trimming removed 8 bases at V and 10 bases at J, with 18 bases between. The CDR3 region is CASSPNNDRPQHF. For the CDR3, the DNA is TGTGCCAGCTCTCCCAACAACGATCGACCCCAGCATTTT.

The rearrangement joins TRBV4-1 to TRBJ2-7, with D possibly matching TRBD1 (6 bases). CDR3 length: 15 amino acids. Germline V gene sequence: CDR1 MGHRA, CDR2 YSYEKL. V was trimmed by 0 bases and J by 1 base, leaving 10 bases between them. CDR3 sequence (DNA): TGCGCCAGCAGCCAAGATTCAGGGGTGTCCTACGAGCAGTACGTC. It is translated as CASSQDSGVSYEQYV.

The chain carries TRBV10-3 and TRBJ2-1; 7 positions match TRBD1. The V gene's germline CDR1 is ENHRY and CDR2 SYGVKD. CDR3 size: 15 residues. With 5 bases clipped from V and 6 bases from J, the junction kept 10 bases outside the gene matches. The CDR3 DNA reads TGTGCCATCAGTTCCGGGACAGTTAGTACCAATGAGCAGTTCTTC. Its translation is CAISSGTVSTNEQFF.

This clone has a single count. The rearrangement uses TRBV28 and TRBJ2-1; unclear D gene. CDR3 length: 11 amino acids. The germline V gene has CDR1 MDHEN and CDR2 SYDVKM. V dropped 2 bases and J dropped 7 bases, with 3 bases sitting between them. The CDR3 sequence: CASSLANEQFF. The CDR3 DNA reads as TGTGCCAGCAGTTTAGCTAATGAGCAGTTCTTC.

The chain combines TRBV3-1 (or the pseudogene TRBV3-2) with TRBJ2-7; unclear D gene. Deletions cut 1 base from V and 3 bases from J, with 13 bases between. The germline V gene has CDR1 LGHDT and CDR2 YNNKEL (reference sequence). The CDR3 is 15 amino acids. CDR3 amino acids: CASSQAIGGNYEQYV. DNA for the CDR3: TGTGCCAGCAGCCAAGCTATCGGCGGAAACTACGAGCAGTACGTC.

The chain links TRBV5-1 to TRBJ1-1; possibly TRBD1 for D (6 bases). The CDR3 totals 13 residues. The germline V gene has CDR1 SGHRS and CDR2 YFSETQ. V was shortened by 4 bases and J by 0 bases, with 7 bases between the two germline ends. CDR3 in amino acids: CASSGQLNTEAFF. The CDR3 DNA reads TGCGCCAGCAGCGGACAGCTGAACACTGAAGCTTTCTTT.

The chain couples TRBV7-9 to TRBJ2-1; D is undetermined. The V and J ends lost 10 bases and 0 bases respectively, with 13 bases between them. In germline, CDR1 is SEHNR, CDR2 FQNEAQ (reference sequence). The CDR3 contains 14 residues. CDR3: CANIAIDSYNEQFF. The CDR3 DNA reads TGTGCCAACATAGCCATTGACTCCTACAATGAGCAGTTCTTC.

V is TRBV18 and J is TRBJ1-4; no firm D call. V was clipped by 0 bases and J by 3 bases, with 11 bases between them. The CDR3 consists of 16 residues. The V gene's germline CDR1 is KGHSH and CDR2 LQKENI. This CDR3 reads CASSPPSGASNEKLFF. In nucleotides, the CDR3 is TGTGCCAGCTCACCACCTTCAGGAGCATCTAATGAAAAACTGTTTTTT.

This clone was counted once. This sequence joins TRBV7-6 and TRBJ2-5, with a tentative D call TRBD1 (5 bases). CDR3 size: 16 residues. V shed 3 bases and J shed 0 bases, with 14 bases lying between them. CDR1 SGHVS and CDR2 FNYEAQ come from the germline V gene. DNA for the CDR3: TGTGCCAGCAGCTTCCCCCCGGACACAGACCAAGAGACCCAGTACTTC. Translation gives CASSFPPDTDQETQYF.

The chain carries TRBV27 and TRBJ1-5, with a tentative D call TRBD1 (5 bases). CDR1 and CDR2 (germline): MNHEY, SMNVEV (reference sequence). The CDR3 sequence is 14 residues long. The germline V and J ends were trimmed by 4 bases and 3 bases, with 10 bases remaining between them. CDR3 nucleotide sequence: TGTGCCAGCAGTTCCGGACAATTCAATCAGCCCCAGCATTTT. Residues: CASSSGQFNQPQHF.

This chain joins TRBV29-1 and TRBJ1-1, with D tentatively TRBD1 (5 bases). Per germline, CDR1 SQVTM and CDR2 ANQGSEA. The germline V and J ends were trimmed by 4 bases and 5 bases, with 14 bases remaining between them. The CDR3 is made up of 13 amino acids. CDR3 sequence reads: CSVVGGTRTEAFF. CDR3 nucleotides: TGCAGCGTTGTTGGGGGGACTAGGACTGAAGCTTTCTTT. Looking up the rest from reference TRBV29-1 and TRBJ1-1 gives the full variable domain: SAVISQKPSRDICQRGTSLTIQCQVDSQVTMMFWYRQQPGQSLTLIATANQGSEATYESGFVIDKFPISRPNLTFSTLTVSNMSPEDSSIYLCSVVGGTRTEAFFGQGTRLTVV.

The chain recombines TRBV12-3 or TRBV12-4 with TRBJ2-1; D is undetermined. The V and J ends lost 4 bases and 4 bases respectively, with 5 bases between them. The CDR3 is 12 amino acids. For the CDR3, the DNA is TGTGCCAGCAGTTCAACGTACAATGAGCAGTTCTTC. Its translation: CASSSTYNEQFF.

The chain couples TRBV7-3 to TRBJ2-4; 11 bases align to TRBD1. V gave up 5 bases and J gave up 6 bases; unmatched junction bases: 9. The CDR3 has 16 residues. Germline CDR1 is SGHTA and CDR2 is FQGTGA. The CDR3 region has the DNA TGTGCCAGCAGCCTCGGGACAGGGGGTAGAGGAAACATTCAGTACTTC. Residues: CASSLGTGGRGNIQYF.

Worth noting for this clone: A read error may produce the germline difference seen at one junction end. The chain recombines TRBV19 with TRBJ1-1; D is unclear. The CDR3 runs 15 residues. Germline-derived CDR1 and CDR2 are LNHDA and SQIVND (reference sequence). The CDR3 protein is CASSIDPASNTEVFF. The DNA for the CDR3 is TGTGCCAGTAGTATAGATCCCGCCTCTAACACTGAAGTTTTCTTT.